The sequence of this TCR beta chain was determined in a study of identical twins. TCRdb fed the 5' RACE reads into MiXCR, producing one record per CDR3 protein. The sample lists a few hundred thousand distinct CDR3 sequences, approximately 8.3% occurring once. The germline V and J ends were trimmed by 1 base and 5 bases, with 5 bases remaining between them. The CDR3 runs 13 residues. Germline V gene lookup returns CDR1 SEHNR and CDR2 FQNEAQ (reference sequence). This clonotype appeared many times. A further study also used this sample, focusing on yellow fever vaccine responses in identical twins.

This chain joins TRBV7-9 and TRBJ1-4; D is unclear. The sequence derives from a woman younger than 30 in good health. Sequenced: CD8+ T cells sorted from blood. The CDR3 reads CASSLVQNEKLFF. In DNA form, the CDR3 reads TGTGCCAGCAGCTTAGTCCAGAATGAAAAACTGTTTTTT.